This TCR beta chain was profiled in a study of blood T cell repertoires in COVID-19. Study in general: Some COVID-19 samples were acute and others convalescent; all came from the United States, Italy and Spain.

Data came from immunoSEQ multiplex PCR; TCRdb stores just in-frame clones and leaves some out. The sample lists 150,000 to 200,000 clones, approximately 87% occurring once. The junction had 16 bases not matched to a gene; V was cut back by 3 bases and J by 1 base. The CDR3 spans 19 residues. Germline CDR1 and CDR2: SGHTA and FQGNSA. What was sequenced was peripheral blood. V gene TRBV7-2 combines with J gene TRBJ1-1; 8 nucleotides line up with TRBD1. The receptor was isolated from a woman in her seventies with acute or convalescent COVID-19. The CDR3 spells CASSFHTRQGWAQNTEAFF. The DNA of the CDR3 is TGTGCCAGCAGCTTTCACACCCGACAGGGGTGGGCACAGAACACTGAAGCTTTCTTT. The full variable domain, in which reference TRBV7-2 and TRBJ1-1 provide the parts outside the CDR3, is GAGVSQSPSNKVTEKGKDVELRCDPISGHTALYWYRQSLGQGLEFLIYFQGNSAPDKSGLPSDRFSAERTGGSVSTLTIQRTQQEDSAVYLCASSFHTRQGWAQNTEAFFGQGTRLTVV.